The sequence of this TCR beta chain was determined in a study of T cell responses to AZD1222 COVID-19 vaccine (TCRdb year 2021). For the wider study: AZD1222 recipients given second doses at about 4 weeks or at about 12 weeks were pooled, since spike-specific TCR depth and breadth were not found to differ between the two schedules. A total of about 230 trial participants underwent TCR sequencing, of whom about 210 received two doses of AZD1222 and about 26 received two doses of the MenACWY control vaccine. Trial participants were enrolled by age into subgroups of 18-55, 56-69 and 70-plus years, and about 150, 27 and 61 TCR-sequenced participants, respectively, were included in these subgroups. What the research found in general, with its limitations: A significant rise in spike-specific TCR breadth and depth was observed after two AZD1222 doses relative to day 0 and relative to MenACWY recipients. CD4 TCRs associated with the vaccine covered the entire spike protein, and the dominant responses were in regions 160-218 and 743-854. Conclusions about previously exposed vaccinees are limited, since just six AZD1222 recipients were seropositive for SARS-CoV-2 at baseline. Epitopes outside the regions mutated in the B.1.351 and B.1.1.7 variants were reportedly recognized by nearly half of the unique spike-specific TCRs. Participants were mostly white British, with more females than males. The authors suggested clonal diversity may have been underestimated. No day 14 peak-response samples were available, so repertoires were characterized only after the peak T cell response. In the small 56-69-year group, the increase in depth fell short of significance, most likely because of low power.

Relative to germline, V is 1 base shorter and J is 9 bases shorter, with 7 bases between their ends. The germline V gene sets CDR1 to SGHNT and CDR2 to YENEEA. Reading from cysteine to phenylalanine, the CDR3 counts 11 amino acids. The read is trimmed to its CDR3 DNA, 33 bases read in frame from base 1. The time point label corresponds to: baseline before first vaccination. Vaccinee samples were obtained from the UK trials COV001 and COV002, which included a single-blind randomized controlled phase 2/3 trial of AZD1222 (ChAdOx1 nCoV-19) in healthy adults. For TCRbeta chain sequencing, PBMC samples were collected from trial participants at day 0 and at day 28 after the second dose. Concerning this clone: Its antigen is still unknown. Within one base of it there is no much larger clone, and no base qualities were kept.

The CDR3 regions of human TCRbeta chains were analyzed by immunosequencing. On the study's bioinformatics: TCRs in the repertoires were compared against a reference library of SARS-CoV-2-specific TCRs that had been generated with the MIRA antigen-specificity platform. Breadth was defined as the fraction of unique TCRs that were SARS-CoV-2-associated. Depth was defined as the fraction of total T cells that were SARS-CoV-2-associated. Using the MIRA data, each spike-specific TCR was assigned both to the spike region to which the TCR was reactive and to a CD4 or CD8 class. Log10-transformed breadth and depth values were compared by one-way ANOVA with Sidak's multiple comparisons tests. The table was pulled from immuneACCESS by TCRdb, which kept in-frame rearrangements only. Such tables lose some clones; where checked, under half of the loss comes from unresolved V genes, and the rest has no known cause. V, J and clone size reflect that table, while D and trimming were determined from the DNA. The sample records 150,000 or so clones, 90% to 95% of which are singletons. The ten top clones hold approximately 5.2% of the sample.

Material: peripheral blood, obtained on day 0 of AZD1222 vaccination. The sequence links TRBV11-3 to TRBJ2-7; the D gene lacks a confident call. The sequence derives from an adult in good health. The sequence in DNA is TGTGCCAGCAGCTTAGTGCCCTGGCAGTACTTC. This codes for CASSLVPWQYF.